Below are 21 T cell receptor beta chains sequenced from a single sample in a study of cytomegalovirus exposure and HLA in healthy donors. In the PCR, 60 Vbeta and 13 Jbeta primers were used. Sequencing used immunoSEQ multiplex PCR; TCRdb keeps in-frame clones, though not all of them. The table shows more than 110,000 clones, with 65% to 80% occurring only once. The sequenced material came from PBMCs. These receptors originate from a male donor in good health and CMV-seropositive.

V gene TRBV10-3 combines with J gene TRBJ2-7; 8 bases agree with TRBD2. The V gene end was trimmed by 2 bases and the J gene end by 7 bases; junction bases not matched to a gene: 10. This CDR3 has 15 amino acids. Germline V gene lookup returns CDR1 ENHRY and CDR2 SYGVKD. For the CDR3, the DNA is TGTGCCATCAGTGAGGGTTGGAACGGGAGGGGTGAGCAGTACTTC. This encodes CAISEGWNGRGEQYF.

J is TRBJ1-1 and V is TRBV5-4, with 8 bases identical to TRBD1. Per the germline V gene, CDR1 is SGHNT and CDR2 is YYREEE (reference sequence). The length of the CDR3 is 15 residues. J was trimmed by 1 base and V by 4 bases; bases with no gene match: 6. In DNA form, the CDR3 reads TGTGCCAGCAGCCGTGGGGGGACAGGGAACACTGAAGCTTTCTTT. Translated, it gives CASSRGGTGNTEAFF.

This chain connects TRBV7-9 to TRBJ2-7; 10 bases match TRBD2. Looked up from germline, CDR1 is SEHNR and CDR2 is FQNEAQ (reference sequence). CDR3 length equals 17 residues. V dropped 5 bases and J dropped 1; count of bases not matched to a gene: 11. The CDR3 loop reads CASSQSLAGGRSYEQYF. The DNA for the CDR3 is TGTGCCAGCAGCCAGTCCTTAGCGGGAGGACGATCCTACGAGCAGTACTTC.

This chain joins TRBV10-1 and TRBJ2-1, with 9 bases identical to TRBD2. The length of the CDR3 is 16 residues. Germline V lookup: CDR1 WNHNN, CDR2 SYGVQD (reference sequence). Germline trimming cut 6 bases from V and 7 bases from J; bases unmatched to any gene: 13. CDR3 nucleotides: TGCGCCAGCAGCCCCACCGAAGCGGGGGGTTGGAATGAGCAGTTCTTC. It specifies CASSPTEAGGWNEQFF.

The rearrangement joins TRBV28 to TRBJ2-5; 7 bases are shared with TRBD2. The junction had 13 bases not matched to a gene; V was cut back by 3 bases and J by 6 bases. This CDR3 spans 16 amino acids. From germline, CDR1 is MDHEN and CDR2 SYDVKM. CDR3 DNA: TGTGCCAGCAGTTTGGAACTAGCGCCCCCGAGACAGACCCAGTACTTC. It is translated as CASSLELAPPRQTQYF.

J is TRBJ2-3 and V is TRBV25-1, with 7 bases aligning to TRBD2. Germline CDR1 reads MGHDK; CDR2 reads SYGVNS. The V and J ends lost 1 base and 4 bases, in that order; junction bases with no gene match: 2. The CDR3 runs 14 residues. This CDR3 is CASSESTSADTQYF. For the CDR3, the DNA is TGTGCCAGCAGTGAATCTACTAGCGCAGATACGCAGTATTTT.

The chain combines TRBV7-9 with TRBJ2-5; 7 nucleotides match TRBD2. This CDR3 has 18 amino acids. J gave up 2 bases and V 1 base, and 13 bases lay outside the gene matches. The germline gives CDR1 SEHNR, CDR2 FQNEAQ (reference sequence). Here the CDR3 reads CASSLGGASGAFQETQYF. For the CDR3, the DNA is TGTGCCAGCAGCTTAGGAGGCGCCAGCGGGGCTTTTCAAGAGACCCAGTACTTC.

The rearrangement joins TRBV6-5 to TRBJ2-5; 7 bases match TRBD2. The CDR3 sequence is 12 residues long. Germline assignment: CDR1 MNHEY and CDR2 SVGAGI. Losses at the gene ends were 2 bases for V and 13 bases for J; bases not matched to a gene: 7. CDR3: CASSYPTSTLYF. In nucleotides, the CDR3 is TGTGCCAGCAGTTACCCGACTAGCACATTGTACTTC.

The chain couples TRBV5-1 to TRBJ1-2, with D possibly being TRBD1 (5 bases). The CDR3 extends over 12 amino acids. Germline V gene lookup returns CDR1 SGHRS and CDR2 YFSETQ. The ends were cut back, 0 bases at V and 12 bases at J, with 12 bases in the middle. CDR3 residues: CASSLDGAPNTF. The CDR3 DNA sequence: TGCGCCAGCAGCTTGGATGGGGCGCCGAACACCTTC.

The genes are TRBV7-8 and TRBJ2-7, with D tentatively TRBD2 (6 bases). Trimming took off 3 bases at V and 1 base at J, with 19 bases between the two ends. Per germline, CDR1 SGHVS and CDR2 FQNEAQ. The CDR3 covers 17 residues. CDR3 nucleotide sequence: TGTGCCAGCAGCTTGGTTAGTGGCGGGATGGGATCCTACGAGCAGTACTTC. Protein: CASSLVSGGMGSYEQYF.

Only a few counts were recorded for this clone. This chain joins TRBV4-2 and TRBJ2-5, with D possibly TRBD1 on 8 matching bases. Germline-derived CDR1 and CDR2 are LGHNA and YNFKEQ. This CDR3 has 17 amino acids. The V and J ends lost 4 bases and 0 bases respectively, with 18 bases between them. DNA for the CDR3: TGTGCCAGCAGCCGGAAGACAGGGGCGGGGGACCAAGAGACCCAGTACTTC. As protein: CASSRKTGAGDQETQYF.

The rearrangement uses TRBV18 and TRBJ1-3, with D unclear. CDR1 is KGHSH and CDR2 is LQKENI in the germline V gene. V dropped 2 bases and J dropped 5 bases, with 13 bases sitting between them. The CDR3 loop spans 15 amino acids. The CDR3: CASSPSDNTRNTIYF. CDR3 sequence (DNA): TGTGCCAGCTCACCATCCGACAATACTCGAAACACCATATATTTT.

J is TRBJ2-3 and V is TRBV19; 7 bases align to TRBD1. Germline V gene lookup returns CDR1 LNHDA and CDR2 SQIVND (reference sequence). CDR3 length: 14 amino acids. The J segment lost 4 bases and the V segment lost 5 bases, leaving 6 bases of the junction unmatched. The CDR3 reads CASSFGTVPDTQYF. The CDR3 bases are TGTGCCAGTAGTTTCGGGACAGTTCCAGATACGCAGTATTTT.

The chain carries TRBV7-2 and TRBJ2-3, with no clear D. This CDR3 has 13 residues. Deletions cut 4 bases from V and 5 bases from J, with 10 bases between. Germline V CDR1 and CDR2: SGHTA, FQGNSA. CDR3 nucleotide sequence: TGTGCCAGCAGCTCATTCACGGGAGATACGCAGTATTTT. Translated: CASSSFTGDTQYF.

J is TRBJ1-3 and V is TRBV11-2; weak D call: TRBD1 (6 bases). Trimming pared 5 bases from V and 3 bases from J, leaving 14 bases between. This CDR3 is 15 amino acids long. The germline V gene has CDR1 SGHAT and CDR2 FQNNGV. The DNA for the CDR3 is TGTGCCAGCAGCCGCAGGGGAGTGGGTGGAAACACCATATATTTT. Its protein is CASSRRGVGGNTIYF.

This clone has only one observation. The V call is TRBV5-1, the J call TRBJ2-2, with 7 nucleotides matching TRBD1. Trimming cost V 3 bases and J 0 bases; bases outside gene matches: 11. The length of the CDR3 is 18 residues. The V gene's germline CDR1 is SGHRS and CDR2 YFSETQ. CDR3: CASSSQGSAFANTGELFF. The DNA for the CDR3 is TGCGCCAGCAGCTCACAGGGGTCGGCGTTTGCGAACACCGGGGAGCTGTTTTTT.

This clone was counted a single time. The chain uses TRBV6-6 and TRBJ2-7; 8 bases match TRBD2. The germline gives CDR1 MNHNY, CDR2 SVGAGI (reference sequence). The CDR3 is 14 residues long. Losses at the gene ends were 5 bases for V and 6 bases for J; bases not matched to a gene: 9. This CDR3 reads CASSASGSSAEQYF. CDR3 nucleotides: TGTGCCAGCAGTGCCAGCGGGAGTTCGGCCGAGCAGTACTTC.

The gene calls are TRBV11-2 and TRBJ2-7; 7 bases are a match to TRBD2. The CDR3 spans 14 residues. Trimming cost V 3 bases and J 5 bases; bases outside gene matches: 7. The germline CDR1 and CDR2 sequences are SGHAT and FQNNGV. The DNA for the CDR3 is TGTGCCAGCAGCTTGATTGGGAGGGGTCACGAGCAGTACTTC. This encodes CASSLIGRGHEQYF. The full variable domain, with the rest looked up from reference TRBV11-2 and TRBJ2-7, is EAGVAQSPRYKIIEKRQSVAFWCNPISGHATLYWYQQILGQGPKLLIQFQNNGVVDDSQLPKDRFSAERLKGVDSTLKIQPAKLEDSAVYLCASSLIGRGHEQYFGPGTRLTVT.

The J gene is TRBJ2-1, the V gene TRBV7-9, with D possibly matching TRBD2 (5 bases). Deletions cut 5 bases from V and 10 bases from J, with 9 bases between. The germline gives CDR1 SEHNR, CDR2 FQNEAQ (reference sequence). The length of the CDR3 is 11 residues. CDR3 bases: TGTGCCAGCAGCACGACTAAGGAGCAGTTCTTC. Translation gives CASSTTKEQFF.

The genes are TRBV9 and TRBJ2-5; 10 bases fit TRBD1. The germline CDR1 and CDR2 sequences are SGDLS and YYNGEE. This CDR3 has 15 residues. The ends lost 2 bases at V and 4 bases at J; junction bases unmatched: 5. The CDR3 DNA sequence: TGTGCCAGCAGCGTCGACAGGGGGCTTGGAGAGACCCAGTACTTC. It specifies CASSVDRGLGETQYF.

This clone was observed a few times. The V call is TRBV15, the J call TRBJ1-1; tentatively, D is TRBD1 (6 bases). Deletions cut 8 bases from V and 0 bases from J, with 13 bases between. Germline CDR1 reads LNHNV; CDR2 reads YYDKDF (reference sequence). The CDR3 has 14 amino acids. In DNA, the CDR3 is TGTGCCACCGGACAGAAGAGTATGAACACTGAAGCTTTCTTT. Amino acids: CATGQKSMNTEAFF.